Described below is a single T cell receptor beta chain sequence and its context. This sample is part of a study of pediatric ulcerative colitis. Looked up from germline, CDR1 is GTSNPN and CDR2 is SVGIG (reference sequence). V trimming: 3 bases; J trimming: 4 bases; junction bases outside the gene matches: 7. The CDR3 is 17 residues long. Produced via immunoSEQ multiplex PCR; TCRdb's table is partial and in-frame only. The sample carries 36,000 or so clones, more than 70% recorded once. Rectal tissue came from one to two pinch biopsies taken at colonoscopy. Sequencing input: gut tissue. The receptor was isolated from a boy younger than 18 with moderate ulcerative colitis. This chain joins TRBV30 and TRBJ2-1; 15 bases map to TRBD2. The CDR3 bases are TGTGCCTGGAGCGCCGGGACTAGCGGGAGGAGGTACAATGAGCAGTTCTTC. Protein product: CAWSAGTSGRRYNEQFF.